This entry concerns a single TCR beta chain. Its recognized antigen is unknown. Base qualities are missing; no much larger clone stands one base away. To prepare the library, the immunoSEQ multiplex PCR assay was applied. On the study's bioinformatics: A statistical classification framework was built for diagnosing cytomegalovirus status from the catalog of TCR beta chain sequences. TCRdb obtained this table from immuneACCESS and retained in-frame rearrangements with V and J assigned. These tables miss some clones; where compared with another copy, unresolved V genes account for less than half of the shortfall, and the remainder is unexplained. The DNA gave D and trimming, while V, J and clone size come from that table. The sample data list around 350,000 clones, and around 86% of these were observed just once. 0.83% of the sample is in the top ten clones. From cysteine to phenylalanine, the CDR3 is 15 amino acids long. The retained sequence is limited to the CDR3, 45 bases, with the frame set at the first base. Trimming leaves V shorter by 4 bases and J shorter by 5 bases, with the junction holding 11 bases beyond the gene matches. Looking up the germline V gene (reference sequence) yields CDR1 SEHNR and CDR2 FQNEAQ.

The donors were included in the validation cohort of 120 subjects, a group kept apart from the roughly 610-subject first cohort. The data belong to a study of cytomegalovirus exposure and HLA in healthy donors (dated by TCRdb to 2016 to 2017). The study in broad terms: A later analysis indicated that the roughly 120 validation repertoires were generated on the platform also employed for the approximately 700 repertoires of the first cohort. The aim of the study was to test whether cataloging public T cell receptors could identify signatures of past pathogen exposure. In addition to the first cohort of several hundred subjects, a separate validation cohort of over 90 different subjects was used. To predict cytomegalovirus infection status, the study combined high-throughput TCR immunosequencing, statistical association of individual TCRs with disease status, and machine learning. Overall results and qualifications from the work: A later analysis had no HLA typing for the validation cohort, so co-occurrence there was scored across all 110 or so repertoires. A later analysis found that TCRs clustered in the first cohort also tended to co-occur in the approximately 120 validation repertoires, with just under 95% of cluster scores above 0. The study listed approximately 150 TCR beta chains as associated with cytomegalovirus. Cytomegalovirus status was reported to be diagnosed by the classifier with high specificity and sensitivity in both the original and validation cohorts. The authors suggested that the approach could potentially be generalized to other disease states and immunological phenotypes. While some public TCRs were present in many individuals, most TCR sequences turned up only very rarely across donors. In vitro tests confirmed that a few of the cytomegalovirus-associated TCR beta chains recognize cytomegalovirus antigens.

The material sequenced was PBMCs. The sequence was obtained from a woman aged 18-29 years in good health and CMV-seronegative. The rearrangement combines TRBV7-9 with TRBJ2-7; TRBD1 fits 7 bases in the junction. The CDR3 region: CASSSPGTATHEQYF. The DNA is TGTGCCAGCAGCTCCCCCGGGACAGCCACCCACGAGCAGTACTTC.